What follows are 17 T cell receptor beta chains derived from one specimen sequenced in a study of regulatory T cells in long-lasting Graves disease. Indicated time point: persistent/refractory GD, antithyroid drugs over 5 years with positive TRAb. There was RNA extracted from PBMCs, and the TCR library was made from it. To make TCR beta libraries, researchers used iRepertoire HTBI primers and Arm-PCR of CDR3 regions. TCRdb re-called the multiplex PCR reads with MiXCR, one entry per CDR3 protein. Of over 300,000 distinct CDR3 sequences listed, about 20% are singletons. Source: peripheral blood mononuclear cells (PBMCs), taken when the disease was refractory, from a patient treated with antithyroid drugs. The source of these receptors is a female donor with Graves disease.

This clonotype has at least ten counts. The V and J genes are TRBV20-1 and TRBJ2-5, with 7 bases identical to TRBD1. The V gene end was trimmed by 6 bases and the J gene end by 5 bases; junction bases not matched to a gene: 3. This CDR3 comprises 11 residues. In germline, CDR1 is DFQATT, CDR2 SNEGSKA (reference sequence). This chain's CDR3 is CSAWDSETQYF. The CDR3 DNA reads as TGCAGTGCATGGGACAGTGAGACCCAGTACTTC.

This clonotype came up many times. The rearrangement uses TRBV30 and TRBJ1-5, with D perhaps matching TRBD1 (5 bases). CDR3 length equals 15 residues. Per germline, CDR1 GTSNPN and CDR2 SVGIG (reference sequence). V was pared by 0 bases and J by 6 bases, with 15 bases between. The CDR3 spells CAWSVPGRGIQPQHF. The CDR3 nucleotides read TGTGCCTGGAGTGTTCCAGGGAGAGGAATTCAGCCCCAGCATTTT.

The CDR3 sequence is CASRETGMNTEAFF. CDR3 nucleotides: TGTGCCAGCAGAGAGACAGGAATGAACACTGAAGCTTTCTTT. The rearrangement uses TRBV25-1 and TRBJ1-1, with D perhaps matching TRBD1 (6 bases). Trimming removed 6 bases at V and 0 bases at J, with 11 bases between. This CDR3 comprises 14 residues. The germline V gene encodes CDR1 MGHDK and CDR2 SYGVNS.

This clonotype was found many times. The chain carries TRBV6-2 or TRBV6-3 and TRBJ2-5; D might be TRBD2 (6 bases). The CDR3 totals 15 residues. Trimming took off 2 bases at V and 4 bases at J, with 14 bases between the two ends. Germline assignment: CDR1 MNHEY and CDR2 SVGEGT. The CDR3 loop reads CASSYRRGSGETQYF. CDR3 coding DNA: TGTGCCAGCAGTTACAGGCGGGGAAGTGGAGAGACCCAGTACTTC.

This clonotype was recorded many times. The chain joins TRBV6-5 to TRBJ1-2, with unresolved D. V was pared by 2 bases and J by 3 bases, with 10 bases between. Germline V lookup: CDR1 MNHEY, CDR2 SVGAGI. The CDR3 sequence is 14 residues long. CDR3 coding DNA: TGTGCCAGCAGTTACCCGGACTTGGACTATGGCTACACCTTC. Encoded protein: CASSYPDLDYGYTF.

The chain couples TRBV6-2 or TRBV6-3 to TRBJ1-6; TRBD1 agrees at 8 bases. J was trimmed by 9 bases and V by 4 bases; bases with no gene match: 5. Germline V CDR1 and CDR2: MNHEY, SVGEGT. CDR3 length: 14 amino acids. CDR3 residues: CASSSTGVGSPLHF. CDR3 DNA sequence: TGTGCCAGCAGTTCGACAGGGGTTGGTTCACCCCTCCACTTT.

This clonotype was seen repeatedly, ten times or more. The chain carries TRBV7-9 and TRBJ2-7; D not certain. The CDR3 has 16 amino acids. V lost 2 bases and J lost 2, with 16 bases in between. Per the germline V gene, CDR1 is SEHNR and CDR2 is FQNEAQ (reference sequence). The CDR3 region has the DNA TGTGCCAGCAGCTTAACTCTTCGGTTGGGCCCCTACGAGCAGTACTTC. The encoded protein is CASSLTLRLGPYEQYF.

This chain joins TRBV11-3 and TRBJ2-2, with 10 bases fitting TRBD1. The germline V gene encodes CDR1 SGHNT and CDR2 YENEEA. This CDR3 is built from 19 residues. V dropped 4 bases and J dropped 4; count of bases not matched to a gene: 15. The CDR3 loop reads CASSSPWTPGQGRTGELFF. CDR3 nucleotides: TGTGCCAGCAGCTCACCATGGACCCCGGGACAGGGGCGCACCGGGGAGCTGTTTTTT. Filled out from reference TRBV11-3 and TRBJ2-2, the complete variable domain reads EAGVVQSPRYKIIEKKQPVAFWCNPISGHNTLYWYLQNLGQGPELLIRYENEEAVDDSQLPKDRFSAERLKGVDSTLKIQPAELGDSAVYLCASSSPWTPGQGRTGELFFGEGSRLTVL.

This clonotype was recorded at least ten times. Here the CDR3 reads CASLAGGPVETQYF. The CDR3 nucleotides are TGTGCCAGCTTAGCGGGAGGGCCGGTAGAGACCCAGTACTTC. The chain has TRBV28 and TRBJ2-5, with 11 positions matching TRBD2. This CDR3 spans 14 amino acids. V lost 8 bases and J lost 4; bases outside the gene matches: 6. In germline, CDR1 is MDHEN, CDR2 SYDVKM. The full variable domain, its missing parts supplied by reference TRBV28 and TRBJ2-5, is DVKVTQSSRYLVKRTGEKVFLECVQDMDHENMFWYRQDPGLGLRLIYFSYDVKMKEKGDIPEGYSVSREKKERFSLILESASTNQTSMYLCASLAGGPVETQYFGPGTRLLVL.

There are many counts of this clonotype. The V gene is TRBV11-2, the J gene TRBJ2-7; 7 positions match TRBD1. Germline assignment: CDR1 SGHAT and CDR2 FQNNGV. With V trimmed by 6 bases and J by 4 bases, 9 bases remained unmatched. The CDR3 totals 14 residues. For the CDR3, the DNA is TGTGCCAGCAGACAGGACAGGCTCGTTTACGAGCAGTACTTC. It yields the protein CASRQDRLVYEQYF.

In this sample, this clonotype turned up many times. The V and J genes are TRBV20-1 and TRBJ2-5; the D gene is possibly TRBD1 (6 bases). V lost 5 bases and J lost 5, with 18 bases in between. This CDR3 comprises 14 residues. The germline gives CDR1 DFQATT, CDR2 SNEGSKA (reference sequence). The CDR3 here is CSAGGGGTGETQYF. For the CDR3, the DNA is TGCAGTGCTGGAGGTGGGGGTACAGGGGAGACCCAGTACTTC.

This clonotype was observed many times. This chain connects TRBV28 to TRBJ2-5; 11 bases are shared with TRBD2. CDR1 MDHEN and CDR2 SYDVKM come from the germline V gene. V was pared by 6 bases and J by 0 bases, with 3 bases of the junction left unmatched. The CDR3 is 15 residues long. The CDR3 loop is CASSRLAGHQETQYF. The CDR3 bases are TGTGCCAGCAGCAGACTAGCGGGACACCAAGAGACCCAGTACTTC.

This clonotype was seen more than once but under ten times. A much larger clone lies one base from this, so it may be a read error. The chain couples TRBV6-1 to TRBJ1-2; no definite D call. Germline CDR1 is MNHNS and CDR2 is SASEGT. The CDR3 consists of 14 residues. V dropped 4 bases and J dropped 5 bases, with 14 bases sitting between them. DNA of the CDR3: TGTGCCAGCAGTGGAGCGGTCCGGGAATATGGCTACACCTTC. Translation gives CASSGAVREYGYTF.

The chain carries TRBV27 and TRBJ2-2; D may be TRBD1 (6 bases). CDR3 length equals 14 residues. Germline-derived CDR1 and CDR2 are MNHEY and SMNVEV (reference sequence). The ends were cut back, 4 bases at V and 0 bases at J, with 6 bases in the middle. The CDR3 coding sequence is TGTGCCAGCAGTTGGGGGCCGAACACCGGGGAGCTGTTTTTT. It codes for CASSWGPNTGELFF.

In this sample, this clonotype turned up a few times. The chain has TRBV6-4 and TRBJ1-1; tentative D call: TRBD1 (6 bases). Germline-derived CDR1 and CDR2 are MRHNA and SNTAGT. This CDR3 is built from 13 residues. Trimming left V 6 bases short and J 1 base short, with 9 bases between. The CDR3 region has the DNA TGTGCCAGCAGGGACAGCCCGAACACTGAAGCTTTCTTT. Residues: CASRDSPNTEAFF.

The gene calls are TRBV2 and TRBJ2-7; D remains unclear. In germline, CDR1 is SNHLY, CDR2 FYNNEI. This CDR3 comprises 17 residues. Trimming cost V 3 bases and J 4 bases, with 22 bases left between them. The CDR3 region has the DNA TGTGCCAGCAGTGACCTCCCGGGCCACAACGTAGGGTACGAGCAGTACTTC. It translates to CASSDLPGHNVGYEQYF.

Ten or more counts support this clonotype. The chain links TRBV20-1 to TRBJ1-4, with D tentatively TRBD1 (5 bases). The CDR3 is made up of 15 amino acids. Germline CDR1 DFQATT, CDR2 SNEGSKA (reference sequence). The V and J ends lost 3 bases and 5 bases respectively, with 16 bases between them. The CDR3 reads CSARGTQGENEKLFF. CDR3 DNA sequence: TGCAGTGCTAGGGGGACCCAAGGGGAAAATGAAAAACTGTTTTTT.